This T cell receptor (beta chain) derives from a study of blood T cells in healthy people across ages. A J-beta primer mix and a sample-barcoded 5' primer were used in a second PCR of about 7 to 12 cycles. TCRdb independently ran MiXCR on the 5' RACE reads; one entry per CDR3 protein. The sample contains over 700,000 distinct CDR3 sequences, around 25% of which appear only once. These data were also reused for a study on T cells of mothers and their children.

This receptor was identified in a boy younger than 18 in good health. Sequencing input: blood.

This CDR3 reads CATREGTSGRNEQFF. In nucleotides, the CDR3 is TGTGCCACTCGAGAAGGGACTAGCGGGAGGAATGAGCAGTTCTTC. This chain links TRBV10-3 with TRBJ2-1; 15 bases agree with TRBD2. There are 15 residues in the CDR3. The V and J ends lost 10 bases and 7 bases, in that order; junction bases with no gene match: 8. The germline V gene has CDR1 ENHRY and CDR2 SYGVKD.